A single sample gave rise to the 2 T cell receptor beta chains below, sequenced in a study of T-cell reconstitution after alpha-beta-depleted transplantation in children. The TCRbeta library was prepared with unique molecular identifiers. TCRdb re-analysed the PCR reads in MiXCR, keeping a single row per CDR3 protein. The sample contains 95,000 to 150,000 distinct CDR3 sequences, roughly 24% of which appear only once. The input for sequencing was PBMCs, mostly from graft donor cells, taken 180 days after TCRalphabeta/CD19-depleted stem cell transplant. Every receptor here comes from a male patient between 2 and 9 years old who had a stem cell transplant for chronic granulomatous disease, so the T cells may come from the graft donor.

This clonotype was picked up many times. The CDR3, as DNA: TGTGCCAGCAGTCGCGGGGCACCCGGGAGTGAGCAGTTCTTC. This translates into CASSRGAPGSEQFF. This sequence joins TRBV12-3 or TRBV12-4 and TRBJ2-1; a possible D gene is TRBD2 (6 bases). Trimming pared 5 bases from V and 9 bases from J, leaving 17 bases between. CDR3 length: 14 residues.

The chain links TRBV7-9 to TRBJ2-5; D possibly uses TRBD1 or TRBD2 (5 bases each). Trimming stripped 4 bases from V and 4 bases from J, with 19 bases between. There are 16 residues in the CDR3. CDR1 and CDR2 from the germline V gene are SEHNR and FQNEAQ (reference sequence). CDR3 region: CASSSAWDGFGETQYF. The CDR3 DNA follows: TGTGCCAGCAGCTCAGCTTGGGACGGTTTCGGAGAGACCCAGTACTTC.